This T cell receptor beta chain comes out of a study of blood T cell repertoires in COVID-19. Study information: Samples representing acute and convalescent COVID-19 were sourced from the United States, Italy and Spain. PBMCs, B-cell-depleted T cells, or T cells provided the cDNA or gDNA that made up the material.

J was trimmed by 0 bases and V by 7 bases; bases with no gene match: 10. In germline, CDR1 is MRHNA, CDR2 SNTAGT. This CDR3 has 16 residues. Authors' methods: Amplification from reference gene primers served as the basis for estimated nucleated cell counts. Sequencing was performed with immunoSEQ multiplex PCR; in TCRdb, only in-frame clones are kept and a portion is missing. That table gives V, J and clone size, and the DNA gave D and trimming. The repertoire includes some 100,000 clones, around nine tenths of them detected once, and 3% to 4% sits in the top ten. This sequence originates from a woman in her 70s with acute or convalescent COVID-19. The chain links TRBV6-4 to TRBJ2-7; 9 bases are a match to TRBD1. Source material: peripheral blood. This CDR3 reads CASNRRTGESSYEQYV. The CDR3 bases are TGTGCCAGCAACCGTAGGACAGGGGAAAGCTCCTACGAGCAGTACGTC.